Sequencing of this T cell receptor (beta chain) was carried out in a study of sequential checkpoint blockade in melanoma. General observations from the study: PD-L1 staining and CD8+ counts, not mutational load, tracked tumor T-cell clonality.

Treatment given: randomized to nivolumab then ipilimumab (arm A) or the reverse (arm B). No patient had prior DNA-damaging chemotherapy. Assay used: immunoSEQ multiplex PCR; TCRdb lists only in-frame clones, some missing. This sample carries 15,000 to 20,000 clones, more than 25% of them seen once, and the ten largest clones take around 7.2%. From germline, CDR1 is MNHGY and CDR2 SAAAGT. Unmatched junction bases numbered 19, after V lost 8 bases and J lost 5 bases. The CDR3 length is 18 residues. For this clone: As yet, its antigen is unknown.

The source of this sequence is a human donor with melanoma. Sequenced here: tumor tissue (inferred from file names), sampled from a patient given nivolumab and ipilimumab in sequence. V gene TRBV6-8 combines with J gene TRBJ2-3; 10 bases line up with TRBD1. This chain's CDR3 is CASRTGGIPIQYGDTQYF. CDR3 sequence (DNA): TGTGCCAGCCGGACAGGGGGTATCCCAATTCAGTATGGAGATACGCAGTATTTT.